One sample yielded the 13 T cell receptor beta chains listed below, sequenced in a study of post-analysis software for immune sequencing data. Whole-study findings and limits: Comparison of patients with controls showed four or five TRBV segments more frequent in patients, TRBV5-6, TRBV5-1 and TRBV20-1 among them.

These receptors have no identified antigens. Unique molecular identifiers had been added to the TCR beta cDNA libraries. TCRdb used MiXCR to reprocess the PCR reads, holding one entry per CDR3 protein. The sample lists some 890,000 distinct CDR3 sequences, under 70% occurring once. Sequences were obtained from blood. Receptors originate from a girl aged 5-17 years with multiple sclerosis.

This chain links TRBV20-1 with TRBJ2-7; 11 bases align to TRBD2. The trim removed 6 bases at V and 0 bases at J, leaving 10 bases unmatched. The CDR3 extends over 16 amino acids. Germline V gives CDR1 DFQATT, CDR2 SNEGSKA (reference sequence). CDR3 bases: TGCAGTGCCACCGGTACAGGGACTAGCGGCTCCTACGAGCAGTACTTC. Encoded protein: CSATGTGTSGSYEQYF.

The V call is TRBV7-2, the J call TRBJ2-5; D might be TRBD2 (5 bases). CDR1 SGHTA and CDR2 FQGNSA come from the germline V gene. With 3 bases removed from V and 2 bases from J, the gap between germline ends came to 13 bases. The CDR3 loop spans 15 amino acids. CDR3 in DNA: TGTGCCAGCAGCTTGGGTGTCCAGCGGCAAGAGACCCAGTACTTC. Its translation is CASSLGVQRQETQYF.

This clonotype was picked up a small number of times. A junction boundary mismatches the germline segment, possibly from a read error. The chain has TRBV7-7 and TRBJ2-1, with D possibly TRBD1 on 5 matching bases. The CDR3 extends over 15 amino acids. Germline values: CDR1 SSHAT, CDR2 FNYEAQ (reference sequence). The CDR3 sequence is CASSPTGAGYNEQFF. The CDR3, as DNA: TGTGCTAGCAGCCCAACCGGAGCAGGGTACAATGAGCAGTTCTTC.

The genes are TRBV21-1 and TRBJ2-3; the table's D call, TRBD1, has no DNA check behind it. TRBV21-1 is an annotated pseudogene. This CDR3 comprises 16 residues. As DNA, the CDR3 is TGTGCCAGCAGCAAAAGGCAGGGGGCGAAGACAGATACGCAGTATTTT. Its protein is CASSKRQGAKTDTQYF.

Ten or more counts support this clonotype. The chain links TRBV20-1 to TRBJ2-7; 11 nucleotides line up with TRBD2. Per germline, CDR1 DFQATT and CDR2 SNEGSKA (reference sequence). The length of the CDR3 is 14 residues. The V gene end was trimmed by 3 bases and the J gene end by 0 bases; junction bases not matched to a gene: 1. The CDR3 sequence is CSARGLADSYEQYF. The CDR3 DNA follows: TGCAGTGCTAGGGGACTAGCGGACTCCTACGAGCAGTACTTC.

Concerning this clonotype: A single base separates this from a much larger clone, so it may be a read error. The gene calls are TRBV27 and TRBJ2-1; D uncertain. With the DNA end fitting TRBJ2-7 better, the J assignment may be wrong. CDR3 size: 12 residues. Germline values: CDR1 MNHEY, CDR2 SMNVEV (reference sequence). The CDR3 is CASKTLKAEQYF. In DNA form, the CDR3 reads TGTGCCAGCAAGACGTTGAAGGCCGAGCAGTACTTC.

This chain links TRBV7-9 with TRBJ2-7; no reliable D call. The CDR3 sequence is 20 residues long. V lost 3 bases, J lost 2 bases, and 29 bases lay in between. The germline CDR1 and CDR2 sequences are SEHNR and FQNEAQ (reference sequence). In DNA, the CDR3 is TGTGCCAGCAGCTTTAGAGGTGCAGTTTCCCCATTTGGGGATACCTACGAGCAGTACTTC. Translation gives CASSFRGAVSPFGDTYEQYF.

The table lists this clonotype with a few counts. The genes are TRBV15 and TRBJ1-4; 8 positions agree with TRBD1. This CDR3 has 17 residues. Looked up from germline, CDR1 is LNHNV and CDR2 is YYDKDF (reference sequence). V gave up 0 bases and J gave up 5 bases; unmatched junction bases: 8. The CDR3 region is CATSRDRVRTGNEKLFF. CDR3 nucleotide sequence: TGTGCCACCAGCAGAGATCGGGTCCGGACAGGGAATGAAAAACTGTTTTTT.

The rearrangement uses TRBV12-3 or TRBV12-4 and TRBJ2-7; tentatively, D is TRBD1 (6 bases). Trimming stripped 6 bases from V and 4 bases from J, with 16 bases between. The CDR3 runs 14 residues. The CDR3 nucleotides read TGTGCCAGCAGGTTACAGGGTACCCCTTACGAGCAGTACTTC. Protein sequence: CASRLQGTPYEQYF.

The chain employs TRBV10-3 and TRBJ2-5; D might be TRBD1 (6 bases). Germline assignment: CDR1 ENHRY and CDR2 SYGVKD. CDR3 length equals 15 residues. V gave up 2 bases and J gave up 5 bases, with 15 bases separating them. CDR3 in DNA: TGTGCCATCAGTGAGCCAACTCAGGGGTGGGAGACCCAGTACTTC. It is translated as CAISEPTQGWETQYF.

The chain joins TRBV5-1 to TRBJ2-7; D not resolved. V was clipped by 1 base and J by 5 bases, with 10 bases between them. The CDR3 loop spans 13 amino acids. CDR1 and CDR2 from the germline V gene are SGHRS and YFSETQ. The CDR3 here is CASSLNSRDEQYF. In DNA, the CDR3 is TGCGCCAGCAGCTTGAATAGTAGGGACGAGCAGTACTTC.

The table lists this clonotype with a few counts. V gene TRBV3-1 combines with J gene TRBJ2-7, with 8 bases fitting TRBD1. The germline gives CDR1 LGHDT, CDR2 YNNKEL (reference sequence). The V segment lost 0 bases and the J segment 3 bases; nucleotides outside the gene matches: 4. The CDR3 spans 15 residues. This chain's CDR3 is CASSQDLDRVYEQYF. In DNA, the CDR3 is TGTGCCAGCAGCCAAGATCTGGACAGGGTCTACGAGCAGTACTTC.

The genes are TRBV29-1 and TRBJ2-1; 13 bases align to TRBD2. CDR1 is SQVTM and CDR2 is ANQGSEA in the germline V gene. The V and J ends lost 8 bases and 8 bases, in that order; junction bases with no gene match: 6. CDR3 length: 13 amino acids. The CDR3 DNA sequence: TGCAGCTCCAGGACTAGCGGGGGCCATGAGCAGTTCTTC. Translating it yields CSSRTSGGHEQFF.